One sample yielded the 20 T cell receptor beta chains listed below, sequenced in a study of blood T cell repertoires in COVID-19. Data came from immunoSEQ multiplex PCR; TCRdb stores just in-frame clones and leaves some out. Of about 200,000 clones in the sample, approximately 87% were seen once. Sequenced material: peripheral blood. The receptors stem from a woman aged 70-85 years with acute or convalescent COVID-19.

This clone occurred a few times. The same CDR3 can be traced to other DNA sequences in this sample. The chain uses TRBV19 and TRBJ1-4; TRBD1 might be the D (5 bases). This CDR3 has 13 residues. V was trimmed by 3 bases and J by 6 bases, leaving 8 bases between them. The germline CDR1 and CDR2 sequences are LNHDA and SQIVND (reference sequence). The CDR3 nucleotides read TGTGCCAGTAGTATTTTAGGGGATGAAAAACTGTTTTTT. Translated, it gives CASSILGDEKLFF.

The chain employs TRBV29-1 and TRBJ2-7; 10 bases are shared with TRBD2. The CDR3 runs 13 residues. The germline CDR1 and CDR2 sequences are SQVTM and ANQGSEA. V was clipped by 7 bases and J by 4 bases; unmatched bases: 7. The CDR3 protein is CSASGTSVYEQYF. CDR3 nucleotides: TGCAGCGCGTCCGGGACTAGCGTGTACGAGCAGTACTTC.

The chain has TRBV6-4 and TRBJ2-6; TRBD2 agrees at 7 bases. The CDR3 is 15 residues long. J was trimmed by 0 bases and V by 5 bases; bases with no gene match: 1. CDR1 is MRHNA and CDR2 is SNTAGT in the germline V gene. The CDR3 sequence is CASSRGDSGANVLTF. As DNA, the CDR3 is TGTGCCAGCAGTCGGGGGGACTCTGGGGCCAACGTCCTGACTTTC.

This clone was seen only a few times. Within the sample, other DNA sequences also encode this same CDR3. The V call is TRBV7-8, the J call TRBJ1-5; D gene ambiguous. The V end was cut by 2 bases, the J end by 2 bases, with 4 bases between. This CDR3 spans 13 amino acids. Per the germline V gene, CDR1 is SGHVS and CDR2 is FQNEAQ. This CDR3 is CASSLRGNQPQHF. The CDR3 nucleotides are TGTGCCAGCAGCTTACGGGGCAATCAGCCCCAGCATTTT.

The chain combines TRBV6-5 with TRBJ1-2; no clear D gene. Deletions cut 2 bases from V and 8 bases from J, with 15 bases between. The CDR3 length is 14 residues. Germline CDR1 reads MNHEY; CDR2 reads SVGAGI. The CDR3 region is CASSYEILSGGYTF. CDR3 DNA sequence: TGTGCCAGCAGTTACGAGATCCTCTCGGGGGGCTACACCTTC.

The J gene is TRBJ1-5, the V gene TRBV28; TRBD1 might be the D (5 bases). CDR1 and CDR2 (germline): MDHEN, SYDVKM. The CDR3 consists of 15 residues. Deletions cut 7 bases from V and 2 bases from J, with 15 bases between. The chain's CDR3 is CASTDGGRGNQPQHF. The CDR3 DNA reads as TGTGCCAGCACCGACGGCGGCAGGGGCAATCAGCCCCAGCATTTT.

The chain employs TRBV19 and TRBJ2-7; tentatively, D is TRBD1 (5 bases). The CDR3 is 14 amino acids. V lost 4 bases and J 0 bases, leaving 10 bases between the germline ends. Germline-derived CDR1 and CDR2 are LNHDA and SQIVND (reference sequence). CDR3 protein: CASSRQSSSYEQYF. In DNA, the CDR3 is TGTGCCAGTAGTAGACAGTCAAGCTCCTACGAGCAGTACTTC.

The CDR3 DNA follows: TGTGCCAGCAGCTTGGTGAACTACTATGGCTACACCTTC. It encodes CASSLVNYYGYTF. This chain links TRBV5-4 with TRBJ1-2; unclear D gene. Germline V gives CDR1 SGHNT, CDR2 YYREEE (reference sequence). This CDR3 contains 13 residues. Trimming removed 0 bases from V and 3 bases from J, with 6 bases in between.

Here the CDR3 reads CASSYSAGDHTDTQYF. As DNA, the CDR3 is TGTGCCAGCAGTTACTCGGCAGGGGATCACACAGATACGCAGTATTTT. This chain uses TRBV6-2 or TRBV6-3 with TRBJ2-3; the D gene is possibly TRBD1 (6 bases). Trimming cost V 0 bases and J 2 bases, with 12 bases left between them. Germline V lookup: CDR1 MNHEY, CDR2 SVGEGT. This CDR3 is built from 16 residues.

The chain is built from TRBV7-2 and TRBJ2-7, with 9 bases lining up with TRBD1. The length of the CDR3 is 15 residues. V trimming: 2 bases; J trimming: 2 bases; junction bases outside the gene matches: 4. The germline gives CDR1 SGHTA, CDR2 FQGNSA. The DNA of the CDR3 is TGTGCCAGCAGCTTAAGGACAGGGGCCGCCTACGAGCAGTACTTC. Amino acid sequence: CASSLRTGAAYEQYF. Full variable domain (outside the CDR3, taken from reference TRBV7-2 and TRBJ2-7): GAGVSQSPSNKVTEKGKDVELRCDPISGHTALYWYRQSLGQGLEFLIYFQGNSAPDKSGLPSDRFSAERTGGSVSTLTIQRTQQEDSAVYLCASSLRTGAAYEQYFGPGTRLTVT.

This clone was picked up many times. The chain joins TRBV19 to TRBJ2-3; possibly TRBD1 for D (6 bases). Trimming cost V 11 bases and J 1 base, with 10 bases left between them. This CDR3 has 12 amino acids. Germline loops: CDR1 LNHDA, CDR2 SQIVND (reference sequence). The CDR3 loop is CAVRGRTDTQYF. CDR3 nucleotides: TGTGCCGTCAGGGGACGCACAGATACGCAGTATTTT.

The CDR3 sequence: CASSGPGLGSIQETQYF. CDR3 nucleotide sequence: TGCGCCAGCAGTGGACCGGGACTAGGGAGCATCCAAGAGACCCAGTACTTC. The chain carries TRBV10-1 and TRBJ2-5; 8 nucleotides line up with TRBD2. CDR1 WNHNN and CDR2 SYGVQD come from the germline V gene (reference sequence). The CDR3 sequence is 17 residues long. The trim removed 4 bases at V and 1 base at J, leaving 11 bases unmatched.

This rearrangement joins TRBV19 to TRBJ2-2, with a tentative D call TRBD1 (6 bases). V lost 7 bases and J 6 bases, leaving 21 bases between the germline ends. CDR3 length: 16 residues. Germline V lookup: CDR1 LNHDA, CDR2 SQIVND (reference sequence). CDR3 amino acids: CASIATGSPGAGELFF. CDR3 nucleotide sequence: TGTGCCAGTATTGCCACAGGGTCTCCGGGTGCCGGGGAGCTGTTTTTT.

This clone appeared a single time. This rearrangement joins TRBV18 to TRBJ1-5; D perhaps matches TRBD1 (5 bases). The V gene lost 2 bases and the J gene lost 1 base, with 12 bases spanning the gap. From germline, CDR1 is KGHSH and CDR2 LQKENI. The CDR3 has 16 residues. In DNA form, the CDR3 reads TGTGCCAGCTCACCAATCCCAGGGAAAAGCAATCAGCCCCAGCATTTT. Protein product: CASSPIPGKSNQPQHF. The full variable domain, in which reference TRBV18 and TRBJ1-5 provide the parts outside the CDR3, is NAGVMQNPRHLVRRRGQEARLRCSPMKGHSHVYWYRQLPEEGLKFMVYLQKENIIDESGMPKERFSAEFPKEGPSILRIQQVVRGDSAAYFCASSPIPGKSNQPQHFGDGTRLSIL.

This chain uses TRBV7-2 with TRBJ2-3, with TRBD1 identical over 11 bases. V lost 5 bases, J lost 5 bases, and 6 bases stayed unmatched. The CDR3 totals 15 residues. Germline CDR1 SGHTA, CDR2 FQGNSA. The CDR3 protein is CASSLGTGGGDTQYF. The CDR3 nucleotides read TGTGCCAGCAGCCTCGGGACAGGGGGAGGAGATACGCAGTATTTT.

CDR3 protein: CASSIQGGNTIYF. The CDR3 DNA is TGTGCCAGCAGCATTCAGGGTGGAAACACCATATATTTT. V is TRBV11-2 and J is TRBJ1-3; D is possibly TRBD1 (5 bases). CDR1 and CDR2 (germline): SGHAT, FQNNGV. This CDR3 spans 13 amino acids. Between the trimmed V and J ends, which lost 5 bases and 3 bases, there was a span of 8 bases.

This chain uses TRBV5-4 with TRBJ2-3; 12 positions agree with TRBD2. Losses at the gene ends were 1 base for V and 4 bases for J; bases not matched to a gene: 1. The germline gives CDR1 SGHNT, CDR2 YYREEE (reference sequence). The CDR3 extends over 15 amino acids. Here the CDR3 reads CASSLRLAGADTQYF. In nucleotides, the CDR3 is TGTGCCAGCAGCTTGAGACTAGCGGGAGCAGATACGCAGTATTTT.

The CDR3, as DNA: TGTGCCAGCAGGGGGGCGATGGGCAGGAATCAGCCCCAGCATTTT. Residues: CASRGAMGRNQPQHF. This chain uses TRBV2 with TRBJ1-5, with D maybe TRBD1 (6 bases). The germline V gene encodes CDR1 SNHLY and CDR2 FYNNEI. This CDR3 is built from 15 residues. Trimming removed 6 bases from V and 4 bases from J, with 16 bases in between.

This clone was seen a single time. The chain recombines TRBV12-5 with TRBJ2-7; a possible D gene is TRBD1 (6 bases). The germline CDR1 and CDR2 sequences are LGHNT and FRNRAP. This CDR3 has 14 residues. V dropped 5 bases and J dropped 6 bases, with 17 bases sitting between them. The CDR3 sequence: CASGGGTLALEQYF. The DNA of the CDR3 is TGTGCTAGTGGTGGTGGGACACTTGCCCTCGAGCAGTACTTC.

This clone has more than one count but fewer than ten. This sequence joins TRBV12-3 or TRBV12-4 and TRBJ1-6; D gene unclear. V was clipped by 6 bases and J by 8 bases, with 11 bases between them. The CDR3 is 13 amino acids. For the CDR3, the DNA is TGTGCCAGCAGCCTGCTGCGGGATTCACCCCTCCACTTT. It is translated as CASSLLRDSPLHF.